The 5 T cell receptor beta chains listed next were all sequenced from one sample in a study of blood T cell repertoires in COVID-19. Here immunoSEQ multiplex PCR was the method, and the copy in TCRdb shows in-frame clones only, minus some. The data show roughly 170,000 clones, under 80% seen once. The sequenced material came from peripheral blood. The receptors shown here come from a woman aged 80 or over with acute or convalescent COVID-19.

This clone was observed a handful of times. V usage is TRBV19 and J usage is TRBJ1-5; no reliable D call. The V end was cut by 3 bases, the J end by 0 bases, with 9 bases between. Germline V gene sequence: CDR1 LNHDA, CDR2 SQIVND (reference sequence). The CDR3 consists of 15 residues. DNA for the CDR3: TGTGCCAGTAGTATCGAGGCGTATAGCAATCAGCCCCAGCATTTT. Its protein is CASSIEAYSNQPQHF. Full variable domain (outside the CDR3, taken from reference TRBV19 and TRBJ1-5): DGGITQSPKYLFRKEGQNVTLSCEQNLNHDAMYWYRQDPGQGLRLIYYSQIVNDFQKGDIAEGYSVSREKKESFPLTVTSAQKNPTAFYLCASSIEAYSNQPQHFGDGTRLSIL.

The chain uses TRBV28 and TRBJ1-6, with 8 bases identical to TRBD1. V shed 3 bases, J shed 6 bases, and the junction held 4 bases outside the gene matches. CDR1 and CDR2 (germline): MDHEN, SYDVKM. The CDR3 sequence is 15 residues long. The CDR3 region has the DNA TGTGCCAGCAGTTTGAGGGGGACAGGTAATTCACCCCTCCACTTT. Translation gives CASSLRGTGNSPLHF.

The V call is TRBV19, the J call TRBJ1-5, with D unclear. The CDR3 is 13 amino acids. Germline CDR1 reads LNHDA; CDR2 reads SQIVND (reference sequence). V gave up 6 bases and J gave up 3 bases, with 9 bases separating them. The CDR3 DNA reads TGTGCCAGTAGCCAGGTATCCAATCAGCCCCAGCATTTT. Translating gives CASSQVSNQPQHF. The variable domain in full, with the rest retrieved from reference TRBV19 and TRBJ1-5, is DGGITQSPKYLFRKEGQNVTLSCEQNLNHDAMYWYRQDPGQGLRLIYYSQIVNDFQKGDIAEGYSVSREKKESFPLTVTSAQKNPTAFYLCASSQVSNQPQHFGDGTRLSIL.

Only a few counts were recorded for this clone. At the DNA level, this CDR3 is encoded by other sequences in the same sample as well. The rearrangement joins TRBV5-5 to TRBJ2-5; D possibly corresponds to TRBD2 (6 bases). V lost 0 bases and J lost 1, with 10 bases in between. Germline V gene lookup returns CDR1 SGHKS and CDR2 YYEKEE (reference sequence). The CDR3 has 15 amino acids. CDR3 nucleotides: TGTGCCAGCAGCTTGGTAGGGGACTCCCAAGAGACCCAGTACTTC. Protein: CASSLVGDSQETQYF.

The gene calls are TRBV28 and TRBJ2-7; D may be TRBD2 (5 bases). Trimming cost V 4 bases and J 3 bases, with 19 bases left between them. The CDR3 is 16 amino acids. Germline CDR1 MDHEN, CDR2 SYDVKM. CDR3 nucleotides: TGTGCCAGCAGTTCTTCCCAGTGGGCGGGCCGCTACGAGCAGTACTTC. It encodes CASSSSQWAGRYEQYF.